This T cell receptor (beta chain) was retrieved from a study of shared clonotypes between healthy human individuals. Clones were read by immunoSEQ multiplex PCR, and TCRdb kept only the in-frame ones, dropping some. The sample yields over a million clones, approximately 98% seen once. Overall study findings and caveats: Only blood was sampled, and tissue TCR repertoires likely differ from blood ones. With a handful of donors compared, 4% to 5.5% of naive CD4 clonotypes were shared.

Germline lookup yields CDR1 KGHSH and CDR2 LQKENI. V was pared by 3 bases and J by 4 bases, with 7 bases between. The CDR3 has 12 residues. Concerning this clone itself: Its matching antigen is unknown. Other DNA sequences in the sample encode the same CDR3.

The sample taken for sequencing was naive CD4+ T cells sorted from blood. Subset here: CD45RA+ positively selected. The TCR comes from a man aged 25 to 45 in good health. The chain employs TRBV18 and TRBJ2-7; D may be TRBD1 or TRBD2 (5 bases each). CDR3 residues: CASSPGTYEQYF. The CDR3 nucleotides are TGTGCCAGCTCACCCGGGACGTACGAGCAGTACTTC. The complete variable domain, with remaining parts taken from reference TRBV18 and TRBJ2-7, reads NAGVMQNPRHLVRRRGQEARLRCSPMKGHSHVYWYRQLPEEGLKFMVYLQKENIIDESGMPKERFSAEFPKEGPSILRIQQVVRGDSAAYFCASSPGTYEQYFGPGTRLTVT.